The source of this TCR beta chain is a study of beta chain features in type 1 diabetes listed by TCRdb under 2018. About the study as a whole: Mean age, gender distribution, total cell number and subset yield were not different between patients and healthy donors. In the study, TCRB repertoires of sorted circulating CD4+ T cell subsets from recently diagnosed type 1 diabetes patients were compared with those of matched healthy donors. Naive and central memory subsets were obtained from all 30 or so donors, but regulatory and stem cell-like memory subsets were isolated from only 8 patients and roughly eight healthy donors. A total of 107,917,701 sorted cells were examined across all samples, and the number of cells per subset was strongly correlated with RNA yield. What the authors observed across the whole study: Only small numbers of individuals were included in the HLA sub-analyses, which left unresolved whether HLA type had any influence on TCRB rearrangement. Type 1 diabetes patients showed a moderate but significant shortening of TCRB CDR3 length in all four CD4+ subsets. Naive, central memory and regulatory TCRB repertoires appeared to be more similar among patients than among healthy donors. Because cDNA rather than genomic DNA was sequenced, highly expressing activated cells could have been over-represented, although no difference in activation and CD3 levels was found between groups. Shorter templates might be favored by PCR, yet because patient and control samples were amplified and corrected together, any such skew would affect both groups equally. Fewer insertions and more nucleotide deletions at VDJ recombination sites were observed in patients with type 1 diabetes, implying thymic rearrangement abnormalities.

From each donor, a single peripheral blood sample of about 100 mL on average was drawn into heparinised tubes. Naive, central memory, regulatory and stem cell-like memory CD4+ T cells were sorted on a BD FACSAria II using a panel including CD45RO, CCR7, CD25, CD127, CD95 and CD27. All sorted populations exceeded 98% purity. PBMCs were isolated right away by Lymphoprep density gradient centrifugation and were stained directly, without culture. So that batch effects would be minimized, each experiment stained and sorted samples in pairs, pairing one healthy donor with one patient. This clone was seen only a few times. No cognate antigen has been identified for it. Per-base quality was not reported, and no clone a single base away is much larger than it. The entire amount of isolated RNA was reverse transcribed using the High Capacity cDNA Reverse Transcription Kit, so the sequenced TCRB transcripts were expressed ones. Deep immunoSEQ sequencing was performed on naive, central memory and regulatory T cell samples, with an average of roughly 3.5 million total reads per sample. Sorted cells were lysed in RLT buffer, and RNA was extracted using DNase-treated RNeasy Micro or Mini kits according to cell number. To prevent cross-contamination, each cell subset was processed individually, whereas patient and healthy donor samples were processed jointly. TCRB sequences were amplified from cDNA with the immunoSEQ multiplex PCR, producing 87-bp fragments spanning the CDR3 region. Amplicons were sequenced on the Illumina HiSeq platform. Turning to the authors' computational methods: Synthetic template baselines were used to correct PCR bias computationally, reads within Hamming distance 2 were collapsed, and singletons that could not be merged were discarded. Reads were aligned to IMGT to assign V, D and J genes, CDR3 length, and insertions or deletions at six rearrangement sites. Clonotype counts were normalized to sorted cell number within each subset before computing true diversity and Gini coefficients with the tcR R package. The overlap coefficient, calculated on TCRB nucleotide sequences, was used to quantify repertoire sharing. Out-of-frame TCRB sequences from naive cells were analyzed as a proxy for the pre-selection repertoire. TCRdb's version of the immuneACCESS table is confined to in-frame rearrangements and falls short of the full clone set. An unresolved V gene accounts for under half of the shortfall where checked; the remainder is of unknown origin. The V and J calls and clone size were taken over from that table, and D and trimming were inferred from the DNA. This sample comprises about 650,000 clones, 9.5% to 15% of them detected only once. The ten largest make up more than 0.1% of the sample.

Per the germline V gene (reference sequence), SEHNR is the CDR1 and FQNEAQ is the CDR2. Trimming takes 2 bases from V and 6 bases from J, and the germline ends sit 16 bases apart. There are 15 amino acids in the CDR3, from cysteine to phenylalanine inclusive. The kept DNA is CDR3 alone, 45 bases in frame from the first base. The clonotype was recovered from a man aged 25-45 years with type 1 diabetes. The sequencing sample was made of naive CD4+ T cells from blood. The cell subset or site label for this specimen denotes: true naive CD4+ T cells. Recombination linked TRBV7-9 to TRBJ1-2; possibly the D gene is TRBD1, per 5 matching bases. Here is the DNA: TGTGCCAGCAGCTTAATGACAGAGGATAAGAATGGCTACACCTTC. The encoded protein is CASSLMTEDKNGYTF.